These 19 T cell receptor beta chains were sequenced from one sample in a study of T cell responses to AZD1222 COVID-19 vaccine. Produced via immunoSEQ multiplex PCR; TCRdb's table is partial and in-frame only. Of some 94,000 clones listed, more than 90% are singletons. Sequencing was performed on peripheral blood, taken on day 0 of AZD1222 vaccination. The receptors originated from an adult in good health.

The rearrangement links TRBV18 to TRBJ2-2; TRBD2 matches 8 bases. V shed 1 base and J 1 base; nucleotides not matched to a gene: 2. The germline CDR1 and CDR2 sequences are KGHSH and LQKENI. This CDR3 region has 16 residues. CDR3 bases: TGTGCCAGCTCACCACAGCGGGGGAGGAACACCGGGGAGCTGTTTTTT. This gives the protein CASSPQRGRNTGELFF.

This chain links TRBV11-2 with TRBJ1-4; D call uncertain. The germline V and J ends were trimmed by 2 bases and 4 bases, with 11 bases remaining between them. The CDR3 totals 15 residues. Germline CDR1 is SGHAT and CDR2 is FQNNGV. Written as DNA, the CDR3 is TGTGCCAGCAGCTTAAGGAGGCATATTAATGAAAAACTGTTTTTT. This translates into CASSLRRHINEKLFF.

In this sample, this clone turned up once. The rearrangement joins TRBV12-5 to TRBJ2-7, with D unresolved. Germline CDR1 is LGHNT and CDR2 is FRNRAP. Trimming shortened V by 2 bases and J by 4 bases, and 15 bases separated the two germline ends. The length of the CDR3 is 15 residues. The CDR3 nucleotides read TGTGCTAGTGGTTTGTCATATGGTTCCGGATACGAGCAGTACTTC. It translates to CASGLSYGSGYEQYF. Full variable domain (outside the CDR3, taken from reference TRBV12-5 and TRBJ2-7): DARVTQTPRHKVTEMGQEVTMRCQPILGHNTVFWYRQTMMQGLELLAYFRNRAPLDDSGMPKDRFSAEMPDATLATLKIQPSEPRDSAVYFCASGLSYGSGYEQYFGPGTRLTVT.

The chain uses TRBV29-1 and TRBJ2-3, with 8 bases aligning to TRBD2. CDR1 is SQVTM, CDR2 ANQGSEA, per germline. Trimming cost V 7 bases and J 2 bases; bases outside gene matches: 5. The CDR3 runs 13 residues. CDR3 DNA: TGCAGCGCGGGGGGGAGGGACACAGATACGCAGTATTTT. Encoded protein: CSAGGRDTDTQYF.

The rearrangement uses TRBV4-2 and TRBJ2-5, with a weak D call TRBD2 (6 bases). Germline CDR1 is LGHNA and CDR2 is YNFKEQ. CDR3 length: 13 amino acids. Trimming cost V 5 bases and J 5 bases, with 12 bases left between them. CDR3 in DNA: TGTGCCAGCAGCGCCCCAGGGAGGGAGACCCAGTACTTC. Amino acids: CASSAPGRETQYF.

The chain carries TRBV3-1 (or the pseudogene TRBV3-2) and TRBJ1-2; D is unresolved. CDR1 is LGHDT, CDR2 YNNKEL, per germline (reference sequence). CDR3 size: 12 residues. V was clipped by 2 bases and J by 1 base, with 2 bases between them. The DNA of the CDR3 is TGTGCCAGCAGCCAAATTAACTATGGCTACACCTTC. Translation: CASSQINYGYTF.

The count of this clone is one. This chain uses TRBV7-2 with TRBJ2-1, with D possibly being TRBD1 or TRBD2 (7 bases each). The CDR3 totals 13 residues. V was clipped by 2 bases and J by 8 bases, with 10 bases between them. Germline loops: CDR1 SGHTA, CDR2 FQGNSA. The CDR3 loop reads CASSLSGGDEQFF. For the CDR3, the DNA is TGTGCCAGCAGCTTATCAGGGGGGGATGAGCAGTTCTTC.

The J gene is TRBJ1-6, the V gene TRBV4-1; no clear D gene. Deletions cut 1 base from V and 7 bases from J, with 8 bases between. Germline CDR1 is MGHRA and CDR2 is YSYEKL. The CDR3 loop spans 14 amino acids. This CDR3 is CASSQGFGNSPLHF. Written as DNA, the CDR3 is TGCGCCAGCAGCCAAGGGTTCGGGAATTCACCCCTCCACTTT.

V usage is TRBV6-1 and J usage is TRBJ1-2; D gene ambiguous. The germline V and J ends were trimmed by 1 base and 5 bases, with 11 bases remaining between them. Germline CDR1 is MNHNS and CDR2 is SASEGT. The CDR3 has 14 residues. The CDR3 nucleotides are TGTGCCAGCAGTGAAGGTCAGTTCACGTATGGCTACACCTTC. Protein sequence: CASSEGQFTYGYTF.

The chain links TRBV20-1 to TRBJ2-7; D gene uncertain. Trimming removed 3 bases from V and 3 bases from J, with 6 bases in between. In germline, CDR1 is DFQATT, CDR2 SNEGSKA (reference sequence). The CDR3 has 11 amino acids. The CDR3 region has the DNA TGCAGTGCTAGTCCCAACTACGAGCAGTACTTC. Translation gives CSASPNYEQYF.

V is TRBV24-1 and J is TRBJ1-3; D remains unclear. This CDR3 has 13 amino acids. CDR1 KGHDR and CDR2 SFDVKD come from the germline V gene. Trimming cost V 12 bases and J 0 bases, with 11 bases left between them. CDR3 nucleotide sequence: TGTGCCTCACTTTGCAGCTCTGGAAACACCATATATTTT. Its protein is CASLCSSGNTIYF.

The rearrangement joins TRBV6-1 to TRBJ1-5, with D possibly TRBD1 on 6 matching bases. V gave up 3 bases and J gave up 7 bases, with 13 bases separating them. There are 14 residues in the CDR3. Germline CDR1 is MNHNS and CDR2 is SASEGT. The CDR3 reads CASSDRQVVQPQHF. The DNA of the CDR3 is TGTGCCAGCAGTGATCGACAGGTTGTCCAGCCCCAGCATTTT.

The gene calls are TRBV27 and TRBJ2-3; 8 bases match TRBD2. CDR1 and CDR2 from the germline V gene are MNHEY and SMNVEV (reference sequence). V lost 6 bases to trimming and J lost 1 base; unmatched junction nucleotides: 3. CDR3 length: 14 residues. CDR3: CASRSAGGTDTQYF. The CDR3 DNA follows: TGTGCCAGCAGGTCAGCGGGGGGCACAGATACGCAGTATTTT.

V gene TRBV6-5 combines with J gene TRBJ1-6; 7 bases align to TRBD1. Germline V gives CDR1 MNHEY, CDR2 SVGAGI. The V and J ends lost 0 bases and 8 bases, in that order; junction bases with no gene match: 4. The CDR3 spans 15 residues. CDR3 sequence reads: CASSYSPGGDSPLHF. CDR3 DNA sequence: TGTGCCAGCAGTTACTCGCCAGGGGGTGATTCACCCCTCCACTTT.

For the CDR3, the DNA is TGTGCCAGCAGGGGCGGTGGGCTAGCGGGTGATTACGAGCAGTACTTC. Encoded protein: CASRGGGLAGDYEQYF. The V call is TRBV27, the J call TRBJ2-7; TRBD2 agrees at 8 bases. The CDR3 has 16 amino acids. Trimming at V came to 6 bases and at J to 4 bases, leaving 14 bases not matched to a gene. Per the germline V gene, CDR1 is MNHEY and CDR2 is SMNVEV (reference sequence).

The chain is built from TRBV6-1 and TRBJ1-2; 9 positions match TRBD1. There are 14 residues in the CDR3. The V gene end was trimmed by 1 base and the J gene end by 8 bases; junction bases not matched to a gene: 5. Germline CDR1 and CDR2: MNHNS and SASEGT. Here the CDR3 reads CASSEEDRGRGYTF. As DNA, the CDR3 is TGTGCCAGCAGTGAAGAGGACAGGGGCAGGGGCTACACCTTC.

This chain uses TRBV7-9 with TRBJ1-1, with a weak D call TRBD1 (5 bases). CDR1 and CDR2 from the germline V gene are SEHNR and FQNEAQ (reference sequence). The CDR3 extends over 14 amino acids. V lost 2 bases and J lost 6, with 13 bases in between. In nucleotides, the CDR3 is TGTGCCAGCAGCTTATCGGGGCCCCCTCCTGAAGCTTTCTTT. Its protein is CASSLSGPPPEAFF.

The V and J genes are TRBV29-1 and TRBJ1-1; D might be TRBD1 (6 bases). Deletions cut 2 bases from V and 5 bases from J, with 15 bases between. The CDR3 is made up of 14 amino acids. In germline, CDR1 is SQVTM, CDR2 ANQGSEA. The CDR3 protein is CSVELRGVVTEAFF. The CDR3 DNA sequence: TGCAGCGTTGAACTAAGGGGGGTGGTGACTGAAGCTTTCTTT.

The CDR3 protein is CSVVRAYGEKLFF. CDR3 DNA: TGCAGCGTTGTTCGGGCGTATGGTGAAAAACTGTTTTTT. The chain carries TRBV29-1 and TRBJ1-4, with unresolved D. The CDR3 consists of 13 residues. Per the germline V gene, CDR1 is SQVTM and CDR2 is ANQGSEA. The V and J ends lost 4 bases and 7 bases respectively, with 13 bases between them. Full variable domain (rest looked up from reference TRBV29-1 and TRBJ1-4): SAVISQKPSRDICQRGTSLTIQCQVDSQVTMMFWYRQQPGQSLTLIATANQGSEATYESGFVIDKFPISRPNLTFSTLTVSNMSPEDSSIYLCSVVRAYGEKLFFGSGTQLSVL.